This T cell receptor beta chain came from a study of graft-versus-host responses after intestinal transplantation. About the study: The study gave all recipients anti-thymocyte globulin induction, then tacrolimus and steroids for approximately three years. Findings of the study overall: Within the allografts of patients who had graft-donor T cell macrochimerism, graft-versus-host to host-versus-graft clonal ratios were high.

In germline, CDR1 is SGHNT, CDR2 YYREEE (reference sequence). This CDR3 has 17 residues. V shed 2 bases and J 6 bases; nucleotides not matched to a gene: 13. Libraries were prepared by immunoSEQ multiplex PCR; TCRdb keeps only in-frame clonotypes and omits some of them. The sample carries about 110,000 clones, approximately 94% recorded once. A remark on this clone: Antigen: not known.

The sequencing here drew on unstimulated CD4+ T cells sorted from spleen or lymph node cells, taken before transplant. The TCR sequence derives from a human donor who was the organ donor for an intestinal transplant. The chain joins TRBV5-4 to TRBJ2-1; 8 nucleotides agree with TRBD1. The CDR3 DNA sequence: TGTGCCAGCAGCTTCACAGGGGGATCCCCTTTGGGCAATGAGCAGTTCTTC. Translating gives CASSFTGGSPLGNEQFF.